The clone carrying this TCR beta chain appeared a few times. No antigen is known for it. These data come from a study of T cell responses to AZD1222 COVID-19 vaccine. Some clones are missing from TCRdb's copy, which holds only in-frame ones; the method was immunoSEQ multiplex PCR. Of tens of thousands of clones listed, 88% are singletons. General study results and limits: Spike-specific TCRs gained breadth and depth after people received two AZD1222 doses.

This CDR3 spans 14 amino acids. With 3 bases removed from V and 3 bases from J, the gap between germline ends came to 10 bases. Germline CDR1 MRHNA, CDR2 SNTAGT. The clonotype originates from an adult who received the AZD1222 COVID-19 vaccine. The sequences come from peripheral blood, collected 28 days after the second AZD1222 dose. The chain combines TRBV6-4 with TRBJ2-3, with D possibly being TRBD2 (5 bases). The CDR3 nucleotides read TGTGCCAGCAGTGAGGGAGCGGAAACAGATACGCAGTATTTT. Its translation is CASSEGAETDTQYF.